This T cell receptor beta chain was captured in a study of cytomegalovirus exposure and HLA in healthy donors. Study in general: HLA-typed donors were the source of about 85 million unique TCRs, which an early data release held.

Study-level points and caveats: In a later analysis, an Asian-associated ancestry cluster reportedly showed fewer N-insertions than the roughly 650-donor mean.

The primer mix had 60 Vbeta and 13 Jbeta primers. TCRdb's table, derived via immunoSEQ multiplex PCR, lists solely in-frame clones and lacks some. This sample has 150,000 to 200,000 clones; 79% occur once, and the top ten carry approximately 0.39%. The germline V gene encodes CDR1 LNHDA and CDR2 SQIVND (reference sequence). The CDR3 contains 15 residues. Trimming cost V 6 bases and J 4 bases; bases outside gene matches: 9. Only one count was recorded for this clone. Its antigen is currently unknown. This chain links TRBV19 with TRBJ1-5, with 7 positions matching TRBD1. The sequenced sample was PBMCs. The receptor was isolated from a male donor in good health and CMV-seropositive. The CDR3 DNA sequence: TGTGCCAGTAGAAGGGGACAGAAGCCGAATCAGCCCCAGCATTTT. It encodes CASRRGQKPNQPQHF.